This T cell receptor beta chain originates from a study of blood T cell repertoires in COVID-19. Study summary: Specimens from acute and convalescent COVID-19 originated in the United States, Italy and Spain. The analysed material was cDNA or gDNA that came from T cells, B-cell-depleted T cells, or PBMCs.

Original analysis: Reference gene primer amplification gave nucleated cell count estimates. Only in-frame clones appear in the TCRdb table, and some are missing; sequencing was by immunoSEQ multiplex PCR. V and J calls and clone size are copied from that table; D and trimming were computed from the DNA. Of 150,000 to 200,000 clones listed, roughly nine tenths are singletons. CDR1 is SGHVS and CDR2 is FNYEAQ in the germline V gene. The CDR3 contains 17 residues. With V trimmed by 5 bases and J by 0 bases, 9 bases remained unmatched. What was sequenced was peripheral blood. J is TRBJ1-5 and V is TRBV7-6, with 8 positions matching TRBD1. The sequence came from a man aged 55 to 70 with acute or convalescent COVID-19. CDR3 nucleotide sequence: TGTGCCAGCAGCCCCGGGACAGGTACCCATAGCAATCAGCCCCAGCATTTT. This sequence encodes CASSPGTGTHSNQPQHF.